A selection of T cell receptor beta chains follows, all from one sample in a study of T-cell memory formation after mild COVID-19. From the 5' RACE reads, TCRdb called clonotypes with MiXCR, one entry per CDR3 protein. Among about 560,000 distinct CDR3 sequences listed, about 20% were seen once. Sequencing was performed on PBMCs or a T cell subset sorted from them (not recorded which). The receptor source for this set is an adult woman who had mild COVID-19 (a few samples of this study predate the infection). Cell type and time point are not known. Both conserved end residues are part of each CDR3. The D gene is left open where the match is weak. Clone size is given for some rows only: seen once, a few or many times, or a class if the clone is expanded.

CDR3 protein: CASSPPFTRDFQTDTQYF; CDR3 DNA: TGTGCCAGCTCACCACCTTTCACCCGGGACTTCCAGACAGATACGCAGTATTTT; D gene: -; clone size: -; J gene: TRBJ2-3; V gene: TRBV18
CDR3 protein: CATSRVPSGEQFF; CDR3 DNA: TGTGCCACCAGCAGAGTTCCAAGCGGAGAGCAGTTCTTC; D gene: -; clone size: few; J gene: TRBJ2-1; V gene: TRBV15
CDR3 protein: CASSQASGRAVITDTQYF; CDR3 DNA: TGCGCCAGCAGCCAAGCTAGCGGGAGGGCCGTCATAACAGATACGCAGTATTTT; D gene: TRBD2; clone size: few; J gene: TRBJ2-3; V gene: TRBV4-1
CDR3 protein: CATSSTRPGQRYGYTF; CDR3 DNA: TGTGCCACCAGCAGCACTCGACCGGGACAGAGATATGGCTACACCTTC; D gene: TRBD1; clone size: -; J gene: TRBJ1-2; V gene: TRBV15
CDR3 protein: CATSREPLAADNEQFF; CDR3 DNA: TGTGCCACCAGCAGAGAGCCTTTAGCGGCTGACAATGAGCAGTTCTTC; D gene: -; clone size: -; J gene: TRBJ2-1; V gene: TRBV15
CDR3 protein: CASSLAVGLYEQYF; CDR3 DNA: TGTGCCAGCAGCTTAGCTGTGGGGCTCTACGAGCAGTACTTC; D gene: -; clone size: many; J gene: TRBJ2-7; V gene: TRBV7-9
CDR3 protein: CASPSKRRGPGANVLTF; CDR3 DNA: TGTGCCAGTCCATCAAAGAGGCGAGGGCCTGGGGCCAACGTCCTGACTTTC; D gene: -; clone size: -; J gene: TRBJ2-6; V gene: TRBV11-2
CDR3 protein: CASSARGWGNTEAFF; CDR3 DNA: TGTGCCAGCAGTGCCCGAGGGTGGGGGAACACTGAAGCTTTCTTT; D gene: -; clone size: few; J gene: TRBJ1-1; V gene: TRBV25-1
CDR3 protein: CASSLRGWETQYF; CDR3 DNA: TGTGCCAGCAGCCTACGGGGTTGGGAGACCCAGTACTTC; D gene: -; clone size: few; J gene: TRBJ2-5; V gene: TRBV3-1
CDR3 protein: CASSLYGGGAYEQYF; CDR3 DNA: TGCGCCAGCAGCTTGTATGGCGGGGGAGCCTACGAGCAGTACTTC; D gene: TRBD2; clone size: few; J gene: TRBJ2-7; V gene: TRBV5-1
CDR3 protein: CATSTPPAHREQFF; CDR3 DNA: TGTGCCACCAGTACCCCCCCCGCACACCGTGAGCAGTTCTTC; D gene: -; clone size: -; J gene: TRBJ2-1; V gene: TRBV28
CDR3 protein: CASSQNRADTQYF; CDR3 DNA: TGTGCCAGCAGTCAAAACCGGGCAGATACGCAGTATTTT; D gene: -; clone size: -; J gene: TRBJ2-3; V gene: TRBV12-3/TRBV12-4
CDR3 protein: CASLRYGSEAFF; CDR3 DNA: TGTGCCAGCTTGCGGTACGGCTCTGAAGCTTTCTTT; D gene: -; clone size: -; J gene: TRBJ1-1; V gene: TRBV6-5
CDR3 protein: CASGSGRTDTQYF; CDR3 DNA: TGTGCTAGTGGTTCTGGACGCACAGATACGCAGTATTTT; D gene: -; clone size: -; J gene: TRBJ2-3; V gene: TRBV12-5
CDR3 protein: CASSLAGQGNSPLHF; CDR3 DNA: TGTGCCAGCAGTTTAGCGGGACAGGGGAATTCACCCCTCCACTTT; D gene: TRBD1; clone size: many; J gene: TRBJ1-6; V gene: TRBV12-3/TRBV12-4
CDR3 protein: CASSARGQESRGYTF; CDR3 DNA: TGTGCCAGCAGCGCCCGAGGACAGGAAAGTCGAGGCTACACCTTC; D gene: TRBD1; clone size: few; J gene: TRBJ1-2; V gene: TRBV9
CDR3 protein: CASSGETRYNSPLHF; CDR3 DNA: TGTGCCAGCAGCGGGGAGACACGATATAATTCACCCCTCCACTTT; D gene: -; clone size: -; J gene: TRBJ1-6; V gene: TRBV5-8
CDR3 protein: CASSYGQGETQYF; CDR3 DNA: TGTGCCAGCAGTTATGGGCAGGGGGAGACCCAGTACTTC; D gene: -; clone size: -; J gene: TRBJ2-5; V gene: TRBV6-5
CDR3 protein: CASSPSGWYNEQFF; CDR3 DNA: TGTGCCAGCAGCCCTAGCGGGTGGTACAATGAGCAGTTCTTC; D gene: TRBD2; clone size: -; J gene: TRBJ2-1; V gene: TRBV7-9
CDR3 protein: CASSFWDFNEKLFF; CDR3 DNA: TGTGCCAGCAGCTTTTGGGACTTTAATGAAAAACTGTTTTTT; D gene: -; clone size: few; J gene: TRBJ1-4; V gene: TRBV7-2
CDR3 protein: CASSSRGDRRTDTQYF; CDR3 DNA: TGTGCCAGCAGCTCCAGAGGGGACAGGCGCACAGATACGCAGTATTTT; D gene: TRBD1; clone size: -; J gene: TRBJ2-3; V gene: TRBV7-6
CDR3 protein: CASSSTGGKGEQYF; CDR3 DNA: TGTGCCAGCAGCTCCACAGGGGGCAAGGGCGAGCAGTACTTC; D gene: TRBD1; clone size: few; J gene: TRBJ2-7; V gene: TRBV7-9
CDR3 protein: CSADGTTDTQYF; CDR3 DNA: TGCAGCGCGGACGGGACCACAGATACGCAGTATTTT; D gene: -; clone size: -; J gene: TRBJ2-3; V gene: TRBV29-1
CDR3 protein: CATIKREGGEQYF; CDR3 DNA: TGTGCCACCATCAAGCGGGAGGGCGGCGAGCAGTACTTC; D gene: TRBD2; clone size: -; J gene: TRBJ2-7; V gene: TRBV7-2
CDR3 protein: CASSLFPENTEAFF; CDR3 DNA: TGTGCCAGCAGTTTATTCCCAGAGAACACTGAAGCTTTCTTT; D gene: -; clone size: -; J gene: TRBJ1-1; V gene: TRBV27
CDR3 protein: CASSVEQEGQPQHF; CDR3 DNA: TGTGCCAGCAGCGTAGAACAGGAGGGGCAGCCCCAGCATTTT; D gene: -; clone size: few; J gene: TRBJ1-5; V gene: TRBV9
CDR3 protein: CASRLDRGQSPLHF; CDR3 DNA: TGTGCCAGCAGATTGGACAGGGGGCAATCACCCCTCCACTTT; D gene: TRBD1; clone size: few; J gene: TRBJ1-6; V gene: TRBV2
CDR3 protein: CASSLRIGGGTEAFF; CDR3 DNA: TGCGCCAGCAGCTTGAGGATAGGAGGAGGAACTGAAGCTTTCTTT; D gene: -; clone size: -; J gene: TRBJ1-1; V gene: TRBV5-1
CDR3 protein: CASSLRGSRHVVNTEAFF; CDR3 DNA: TGTGCCAGCAGTTTAAGAGGTTCGCGGCACGTAGTGAACACTGAAGCTTTCTTT; D gene: -; clone size: -; J gene: TRBJ1-1; V gene: TRBV12-3/TRBV12-4
CDR3 protein: CASSQQGADTQYF; CDR3 DNA: TGTGCCAGCAGCCAACAGGGAGCAGATACGCAGTATTTT; D gene: -; clone size: few; J gene: TRBJ2-3; V gene: TRBV11-2
CDR3 protein: CASSDHGTTNQPQHF; CDR3 DNA: TGTGCCAGCAGTGACCACGGGACGACCAATCAGCCCCAGCATTTT; D gene: -; clone size: -; J gene: TRBJ1-5; V gene: TRBV6-1
CDR3 protein: CATSDGGTASRRAGELFF; CDR3 DNA: TGTGCCACCAGTGATGGGGGGACAGCCTCAAGGCGTGCCGGGGAGCTGTTTTTT; D gene: -; clone size: few; J gene: TRBJ2-2; V gene: TRBV24-1
CDR3 protein: CASRLTSGAYEQYF; CDR3 DNA: TGTGCCAGCAGACTTACTAGCGGTGCCTACGAGCAGTACTTC; D gene: TRBD2; clone size: -; J gene: TRBJ2-7; V gene: TRBV7-2
CDR3 protein: CASRPGPGNTIYF; CDR3 DNA: TGTGCCAGCAGACCGGGCCCTGGAAACACCATATATTTT; D gene: -; clone size: -; J gene: TRBJ1-3; V gene: TRBV12-3/TRBV12-4
CDR3 protein: CASSNYAETQYF; CDR3 DNA: TGTGCCAGCAGCAACTATGCCGAGACCCAGTACTTC; D gene: -; clone size: few; J gene: TRBJ2-5; V gene: TRBV12-3/TRBV12-4
CDR3 protein: CAWSVAGELFF; CDR3 DNA: TGTGCCTGGAGTGTCGCCGGGGAGCTGTTTTTT; D gene: -; clone size: many; J gene: TRBJ2-2; V gene: TRBV30
CDR3 protein: CSAPGEGGSYNEQFF; CDR3 DNA: TGCAGTGCTCCCGGGGAGGGAGGCTCCTACAATGAGCAGTTCTTC; D gene: TRBD2; clone size: -; J gene: TRBJ2-1; V gene: TRBV20-1
CDR3 protein: CASSPPLDRLYTEAFF; CDR3 DNA: TGTGCCAGCAGCCCTCCATTGGACCGACTCTACACTGAAGCTTTCTTT; D gene: -; clone size: -; J gene: TRBJ1-1; V gene: TRBV7-9
CDR3 protein: CASSARGQWGLSEKLFF; CDR3 DNA: TGCGCCAGCAGCGCCCGGGGTCAATGGGGCTTAAGTGAAAAACTGTTTTTT; D gene: -; clone size: -; J gene: TRBJ1-4; V gene: TRBV4-1
CDR3 protein: CASSLGGPGEQFF; CDR3 DNA: TGTGCCAGCAGTTTAGGGGGGCCCGGTGAGCAGTTCTTC; D gene: -; clone size: few; J gene: TRBJ2-1; V gene: TRBV12-3/TRBV12-4
CDR3 protein: CATRRASGDNEQFF; CDR3 DNA: TGTGCCACCAGACGGGCTAGCGGAGACAATGAGCAGTTCTTC; D gene: TRBD2; clone size: -; J gene: TRBJ2-1; V gene: TRBV7-8
CDR3 protein: CASSHDRGLWNEQFF; CDR3 DNA: TGTGCCAGCAGCCACGACAGGGGGCTCTGGAATGAGCAGTTCTTC; D gene: TRBD1; clone size: few; J gene: TRBJ2-1; V gene: TRBV7-9
CDR3 protein: CASSPGRNYNQPQHF; CDR3 DNA: TGTGCCAGCAGTCCGGGACGGAATTACAATCAGCCCCAGCATTTT; D gene: -; clone size: few; J gene: TRBJ1-5; V gene: TRBV6-2/TRBV6-3
CDR3 protein: CAGSETRARRGETQYF; CDR3 DNA: TGTGCCGGCAGCGAGACCCGGGCCCGACGGGGAGAGACCCAGTACTTC; D gene: -; clone size: -; J gene: TRBJ2-5; V gene: TRBV11-2
CDR3 protein: CASILRRAAEAFF; CDR3 DNA: TGTGCCAGCATACTCCGCCGAGCCGCTGAAGCTTTCTTT; D gene: -; clone size: once; J gene: TRBJ1-1; V gene: TRBV12-3/TRBV12-4
CDR3 protein: CASSPSGGAFYEQYF; CDR3 DNA: TGTGCCAGCAGCCCCTCCGGGGGGGCGTTCTACGAGCAGTACTTC; D gene: TRBD2; clone size: -; J gene: TRBJ2-7; V gene: TRBV5-6
CDR3 protein: CASSPGTGVPEQFF; CDR3 DNA: TGTGCCAGCAGCCCTGGGACAGGGGTCCCTGAGCAGTTCTTC; D gene: TRBD1; clone size: many; J gene: TRBJ2-1; V gene: TRBV7-8
CDR3 protein: CASSGRSSGGYPNTDTQYF; CDR3 DNA: TGTGCCAGCAGTGGTCGGTCTAGCGGGGGGTATCCGAACACAGATACGCAGTATTTT; D gene: TRBD2; clone size: few; J gene: TRBJ2-3; V gene: TRBV2
CDR3 protein: CASSSTYDEGSTDTQYF; CDR3 DNA: TGTGCCAGCAGCTCTACCTATGATGAAGGTAGCACAGATACGCAGTATTTT; D gene: -; clone size: -; J gene: TRBJ2-3; V gene: TRBV12-3/TRBV12-4
CDR3 protein: CASSPRTEAYNEQFF; CDR3 DNA: TGCGCCAGCAGCCCCCGGACAGAAGCCTACAATGAGCAGTTCTTC; D gene: -; clone size: -; J gene: TRBJ2-1; V gene: TRBV4-1
CDR3 protein: CASSLAQGAEQFF; CDR3 DNA: TGTGCCAGCAGTTTAGCCCAAGGGGCTGAGCAGTTCTTC; D gene: -; clone size: many; J gene: TRBJ2-1; V gene: TRBV12-3/TRBV12-4
CDR3 protein: CASSLGVSRRETQYF; CDR3 DNA: TGTGCCAGCAGTTTAGGTGTGAGTCGGCGGGAGACCCAGTACTTC; D gene: -; clone size: few; J gene: TRBJ2-5; V gene: TRBV12-3/TRBV12-4
CDR3 protein: CASSVDSEETQYF; CDR3 DNA: TGTGCCAGCAGCGTCGACTCCGAAGAGACCCAGTACTTC; D gene: -; clone size: -; J gene: TRBJ2-5; V gene: TRBV9
CDR3 protein: CASSTSGNQPQHF; CDR3 DNA: TGTGCCAGCAGTACCTCAGGGAATCAGCCCCAGCATTTT; D gene: -; clone size: many; J gene: TRBJ1-5; V gene: TRBV12-3/TRBV12-4
CDR3 protein: CSARTSGRNTGELFF; CDR3 DNA: TGCAGTGCTAGAACCAGCGGCAGGAACACCGGGGAGCTGTTTTTT; D gene: -; clone size: -; J gene: TRBJ2-2; V gene: TRBV20-1
CDR3 protein: CASSPGLAGFSYEQYF; CDR3 DNA: TGTGCCAGCAGCCCTGGACTAGCGGGGTTCTCCTACGAGCAGTACTTC; D gene: TRBD2; clone size: -; J gene: TRBJ2-7; V gene: TRBV7-2
CDR3 protein: CASSPLWAGNAQYF; CDR3 DNA: TGTGCCAGCAGTCCCCTTTGGGCGGGGAACGCGCAGTATTTT; D gene: -; clone size: few; J gene: TRBJ2-3; V gene: TRBV6-1
CDR3 protein: CATSAGATGLYEQYF; CDR3 DNA: TGTGCCACCAGCGCGGGGGCAACGGGCCTCTACGAGCAGTACTTC; D gene: -; clone size: -; J gene: TRBJ2-7; V gene: TRBV15
CDR3 protein: CSARALPGSGANVLTF; CDR3 DNA: TGCAGTGCTAGGGCACTCCCCGGGTCTGGGGCCAACGTCCTGACTTTC; D gene: -; clone size: -; J gene: TRBJ2-6; V gene: TRBV20-1